These 22 T cell receptor beta chains were all obtained from the same sample, sequenced in a study of cytomegalovirus exposure and HLA in healthy donors. Primers included in the PCR were 60 Vbeta and 13 Jbeta primers. TCRdb keeps only in-frame clones here, not all; method: immunoSEQ multiplex PCR. The sample has about 110,000 clones; around two thirds are singletons. Input material: PBMCs. These receptors all come from a man aged 45-65 years in good health and CMV-seropositive.

The chain carries TRBV28 and TRBJ1-2; TRBD1 is a possible D gene (6 bases). This CDR3 region has 16 residues. In germline, CDR1 is MDHEN, CDR2 SYDVKM. Trimming pared 2 bases from V and 2 bases from J, leaving 15 bases between. In nucleotides, the CDR3 is TGTGCCAGCAGTTTAGGAGGTGGGGGGGGCAACTATGGCTACACCTTC. This translates into CASSLGGGGGNYGYTF.

The rearrangement joins TRBV27 to TRBJ2-1; tentatively, D is TRBD2 (6 bases). The CDR3 length is 15 residues. Trimming took off 4 bases at V and 7 bases at J, with 17 bases between the two ends. Looked up from germline, CDR1 is MNHEY and CDR2 is SMNVEV (reference sequence). The CDR3 loop reads CASSSGRGLGNEQFF. CDR3 DNA: TGTGCCAGCAGTTCCGGACGGGGGTTGGGGAATGAGCAGTTCTTC.

The chain couples TRBV4-2 to TRBJ2-3; tentatively, D is TRBD2 (5 bases). CDR3 size: 15 residues. Germline V lookup: CDR1 LGHNA, CDR2 YNFKEQ. V was cut by 3 bases and J by 0 bases, with 10 bases left in between. In DNA form, the CDR3 reads TGTGCCAGCAGCCAGAGGGTCCTTAGCACAGATACGCAGTATTTT. It codes for CASSQRVLSTDTQYF.

This clone was seen a few times. The V and J genes are TRBV9 and TRBJ2-7, with D possibly being TRBD2 (6 bases). The germline V gene has CDR1 SGDLS and CDR2 YYNGEE. Trimming pared 6 bases from V and 3 bases from J, leaving 19 bases between. CDR3 length equals 15 residues. The CDR3 DNA follows: TGTGCCAGCACCCCGGGGGAGTGGAACCTCTACGAGCAGTACTTC. This translates into CASTPGEWNLYEQYF.

The V and J genes are TRBV7-8 and TRBJ1-5, with D unresolved. Germline V lookup: CDR1 SGHVS, CDR2 FQNEAQ. Trimming took off 5 bases at V and 1 base at J, with 12 bases between the two ends. This CDR3 region has 15 residues. DNA for the CDR3: TGTGCCAGCAGCCCCCCAGGATCCAGCAATCAGCCCCAGCATTTT. As protein: CASSPPGSSNQPQHF.

In DNA form, the CDR3 reads TGCGCCAGCAGCTTAACTTCCGGGACAGGGCCTAATGGCTACACCTTC. Protein product: CASSLTSGTGPNGYTF. This chain links TRBV5-1 with TRBJ1-2, with TRBD1 matching over 9 bases. The ends lost 2 bases at V and 6 bases at J; junction bases unmatched: 11. Germline V gene data show CDR1 as SGHRS and CDR2 as YFSETQ. The CDR3 totals 16 residues.

V usage is TRBV5-4 and J usage is TRBJ2-3; TRBD1 is a possible D gene (6 bases). Germline V CDR1 and CDR2: SGHNT, YYREEE (reference sequence). Trimming shortened V by 4 bases and J by 2 bases, and 14 bases separated the two germline ends. The CDR3 spans 15 residues. The CDR3 sequence: CASSPGTTTTDTQYF. The CDR3, as DNA: TGTGCCAGCAGCCCGGGGACAACAACCACAGATACGCAGTATTTT. The full variable domain, in which reference TRBV5-4 and TRBJ2-3 provide the parts outside the CDR3, is ETGVTQSPTHLIKTRGQQVTLRCSSQSGHNTVSWYQQALGQGPQFIFQYYREEENGRGNFPPRFSGLQFPNYSSELNVNALELDDSALYLCASSPGTTTTDTQYFGPGTRLTVL.

The genes are TRBV7-3 and TRBJ2-2; TRBD2 matches 7 bases. Per the germline V gene, CDR1 is SGHTA and CDR2 is FQGTGA. The CDR3 totals 15 residues. Trimming removed 5 bases from V and 0 bases from J; junction bases left unmatched: 3. CDR3 nucleotides: TGTGCCAGCAGCCGGACTAGATCGAACACCGGGGAGCTGTTTTTT. Translation: CASSRTRSNTGELFF.

This rearrangement joins TRBV5-6 to TRBJ2-5; D is possibly TRBD1 (6 bases). The better agreement between TRBJ2-7 and the DNA end casts doubt on the J call. This CDR3 comprises 15 residues. The V gene's germline CDR1 is SGHDT and CDR2 YYEEEE. The CDR3 loop is CASSRPLTGVYEQYF. CDR3 nucleotides: TGTGCCAGCAGCCGTCCCCTGACAGGAGTCTACGAGCAGTACTTC.

The sample holds a few counts of this clone. This chain joins TRBV4-1 and TRBJ1-5, with TRBD1 identical over 7 bases. Germline lookup yields CDR1 MGHRA and CDR2 YSYEKL. The CDR3 covers 18 residues. Trimming removed 0 bases from V and 0 bases from J; junction bases left unmatched: 8. Here the CDR3 DNA reads TGCGCCAGCAGCCAAGAGGACAGGCCACCCTATAGCAATCAGCCCCAGCATTTT. It translates to CASSQEDRPPYSNQPQHF.

This chain connects TRBV9 to TRBJ2-1, with TRBD1 identical over 8 bases. Germline assignment: CDR1 SGDLS and CDR2 YYNGEE. The trim removed 9 bases at V and 8 bases at J, leaving 10 bases unmatched. The CDR3 covers 13 residues. CDR3: CATDRGAIDEQFF. The CDR3 nucleotides are TGTGCCACCGACAGGGGCGCCATTGATGAGCAGTTCTTC.

This clone has just a few counts. The chain employs TRBV9 and TRBJ1-4; the match to TRBD1 covers 10 bases. The germline V gene encodes CDR1 SGDLS and CDR2 YYNGEE. V shed 3 bases and J 6 bases; nucleotides not matched to a gene: 5. The CDR3 totals 15 residues. The CDR3 bases are TGTGCCAGCAGCGGAGACGGGACAGGGGATGAAAAACTGTTTTTT. Its protein product is CASSGDGTGDEKLFF.

The chain joins TRBV6-6 to TRBJ2-5; D unresolved. In germline, CDR1 is MNHNY, CDR2 SVGAGI (reference sequence). The CDR3 runs to 13 residues. Deletions cut 0 bases from V and 5 bases from J, with 7 bases between. CDR3 loop: CASSYSKEETQYF. As DNA, the CDR3 is TGTGCCAGCAGTTACTCCAAAGAGGAGACCCAGTACTTC.

The J gene is TRBJ1-5, the V gene TRBV27; D call uncertain. Trimming pared 6 bases from V and 0 bases from J, leaving 6 bases between. This CDR3 is 13 amino acids long. CDR1 and CDR2 (germline): MNHEY, SMNVEV (reference sequence). CDR3 loop: CASSPGSNQPQHF. The DNA of the CDR3 is TGTGCCAGCAGCCCGGGTAGCAATCAGCCCCAGCATTTT.

The chain recombines TRBV6-1 with TRBJ1-6, with a weak D call TRBD1 (6 bases). Germline-derived CDR1 and CDR2 are MNHNS and SASEGT. The CDR3 has 13 residues. The V and J ends lost 7 bases and 9 bases respectively, with 13 bases between them. The CDR3 is CASTGEGPSPLHF. The CDR3 DNA is TGTGCCAGCACAGGGGAGGGACCTTCACCCCTCCACTTT.

A note on this clone: The same CDR3 also results from other DNA sequences found in this sample. The chain couples TRBV9 to TRBJ2-5, with 12 nucleotides matching TRBD2. After removal of 0 bases from V and 1 base from J, the junction contained 7 bases not matched to a gene. Germline V gives CDR1 SGDLS, CDR2 YYNGEE. The CDR3 is made up of 18 amino acids. The CDR3 loop reads CASSVAASGGASQETQYF. CDR3 sequence (DNA): TGTGCCAGCAGCGTAGCGGCTAGCGGGGGGGCTAGCCAAGAGACCCAGTACTTC.

This clone has only a few counts. V and J are TRBV12-5 and TRBJ2-2; 11 bases line up with TRBD2. Germline CDR1 and CDR2: LGHNT and FRNRAP. The CDR3 consists of 16 residues. The V and J ends lost 3 bases and 4 bases, in that order; junction bases with no gene match: 4. The CDR3 spells CASGFLAGGSTGELFF. Here the CDR3 DNA reads TGTGCTAGTGGTTTTCTAGCGGGAGGTAGCACCGGGGAGCTGTTTTTT.

Notes on this clone: At one end the junction does not follow the germline gene, possibly because of a read error. The chain links TRBV6-4 to TRBJ2-1; maybe TRBD1 (7 bases). The CDR3 runs 14 residues. Germline assignment: CDR1 MRHNA and CDR2 SNTAGT. The CDR3 spells CASSDRLGQGQRVF. DNA of the CDR3: TGTGCCAGCAGTGATAGACTCGGGCAGGGACAGCGGGTCTTC.

This chain uses TRBV27 with TRBJ2-7, with D possibly being TRBD2 (6 bases). The CDR3 covers 14 residues. V shed 2 bases and J shed 4 bases, with 12 bases lying between them. Per germline, CDR1 MNHEY and CDR2 SMNVEV (reference sequence). The CDR3 DNA follows: TGTGCCAGCAGTTTAAACCGCCGGGGGTACGAGCAGTACTTC. The encoded protein is CASSLNRRGYEQYF.

The chain links TRBV6-5 to TRBJ1-3, with D unresolved. From germline, CDR1 is MNHEY and CDR2 SVGAGI. V was shortened by 4 bases and J by 0 bases, with 10 bases between the two germline ends. The CDR3 runs 15 residues. CDR3 in amino acids: CASSSTASSGNTIYF. CDR3 sequence (DNA): TGTGCCAGCAGTTCAACAGCCAGCTCTGGAAACACCATATATTTT.

The chain is built from TRBV27 and TRBJ2-3; 7 bases fit TRBD2. Germline CDR1 reads MNHEY; CDR2 reads SMNVEV (reference sequence). V gave up 4 bases and J gave up 2 bases; unmatched junction bases: 3. This CDR3 is built from 14 residues. CDR3 protein: CASSWGGNTDTQYF. In DNA form, the CDR3 reads TGTGCCAGCAGTTGGGGGGGGAACACAGATACGCAGTATTTT.

In regard to this clone: Germline and junction disagree at one end, which may indicate a read error. The V gene is TRBV9, the J gene TRBJ2-2; D is perhaps TRBD2 (6 bases). Germline assignment: CDR1 SGDLS and CDR2 YYNGEE. The CDR3 extends over 16 amino acids. CDR3 region: CASSVRASGGTEELFF. The DNA of the CDR3 is TGTGCCAGCAGCGTAAGGGCTAGTGGAGGGACCGAGGAGCTGTTTTTT.